This T cell receptor (beta chain) appears in the sequencing data of a study of T cells after yellow fever vaccination. TCRdb passed the 5' RACE reads through MiXCR, listing each CDR3 protein once. Of a few hundred thousand distinct CDR3 sequences in the sample, roughly 7.5% were seen once. There are a few counts of this clonotype. V shed 7 bases, J shed 5 bases, and the junction held 8 bases outside the gene matches. CDR1 DFQATT and CDR2 SNEGSKA come from the germline V gene (reference sequence). The CDR3 consists of 14 residues. The sequencing used PBMCs, collected about 41 days after the first yellow fever vaccination. This clonotype was obtained from a man between 18 and 35 years old who received the YFV17D yellow fever vaccine. The chain is built from TRBV20-1 and TRBJ1-6, with 7 bases matching TRBD1. The CDR3 bases are TGCAGTGGCGGACAGGAGAGTAATAATTCACCCCTCCACTTT. Translated, it gives CSGGQESNNSPLHF.